The 10 T cell receptor beta chains presented below share a single source sample, sequenced in a study of beta chain features in type 1 diabetes. Study-level findings and limits: Shorter TCRB CDR3s, moderately but significantly so, marked every one of the four CD4+ subsets in Type 1 diabetes patients.

The sequenced template was cDNA made from the entire isolated RNA. Only in-frame clones appear in the TCRdb table, and some are missing; sequencing was by immunoSEQ multiplex PCR. The repertoire holds some 190,000 clones, with 7.8% as singletons. Their antigens are not known. Sequencing was carried out using central memory CD4+ T cells from blood. The receptors stem from a middle-aged woman with type 1 diabetes.

This clone was counted between two and nine times. The chain combines TRBV6-5 with TRBJ1-1; D is unclear. The CDR3 length is 13 residues. CDR1 MNHEY and CDR2 SVGAGI come from the germline V gene. Trimming pared 6 bases from V and 3 bases from J, leaving 11 bases between. The CDR3 DNA follows: TGTGCCAGCAGAGGCTTCGGGGACACTGAAGCTTTCTTT. It encodes CASRGFGDTEAFF.

As to this clone: Other DNA sequences in the sample encode the same CDR3. This chain connects TRBV6-6 to TRBJ2-5; TRBD1 might be the D (5 bases). This CDR3 is built from 13 residues. The ends were cut back, 5 bases at V and 2 bases at J, with 9 bases in the middle. Germline-derived CDR1 and CDR2 are MNHNY and SVGAGI (reference sequence). The CDR3 DNA sequence: TGTGCCAGCAGTCCCCGACAGCAAGAGACCCAGTACTTC. Protein: CASSPRQQETQYF.

The chain carries TRBV29-1 and TRBJ2-1; 7 nucleotides match TRBD2. J lost 0 bases, V lost 7 bases, and 3 bases had no gene match. CDR1 and CDR2 (germline): SQVTM, ANQGSEA. CDR3 length equals 13 residues. The CDR3 loop reads CSGERDSYNEQFF. The CDR3 DNA reads as TGCAGCGGGGAGCGGGACTCCTACAATGAGCAGTTCTTC.

This clone has only a few counts. The genes are TRBV4-1 and TRBJ1-3; possibly TRBD1 for D (6 bases). Germline loops: CDR1 MGHRA, CDR2 YSYEKL. V lost 1 base, J lost 3 bases, and 13 bases lay in between. There are 16 residues in the CDR3. The CDR3 bases are TGCGCCAGCAGCCAAGTGGGTAGGGGGAATGGAAACACCATATATTTT. Translating it yields CASSQVGRGNGNTIYF.

The genes are TRBV19 and TRBJ1-1, with D perhaps matching TRBD1 (6 bases). Per the germline V gene, CDR1 is LNHDA and CDR2 is SQIVND (reference sequence). The CDR3 is made up of 15 amino acids. Trimming shortened V by 3 bases and J by 0 bases, and 11 bases separated the two germline ends. The CDR3 DNA reads TGTGCCAGTAGTATTCTTGGGGACATGAACACTGAAGCTTTCTTT. As protein: CASSILGDMNTEAFF.

This clone was recorded a few times. The J gene is TRBJ1-5, the V gene TRBV5-6; possibly TRBD1 for D (5 bases). Trimming left V 3 bases short and J 7 bases short, with 11 bases between. The CDR3 has 13 amino acids. In germline, CDR1 is SGHDT, CDR2 YYEEEE. DNA of the CDR3: TGTGCCAGCAGCTGGGTCGGGGGACAGCCCCAGCATTTT. This codes for CASSWVGGQPQHF.

This chain joins TRBV4-3 and TRBJ2-5; TRBD1 aligns across 10 bases. This CDR3 is 18 amino acids long. The germline V gene has CDR1 LGHNA and CDR2 YSLEER. The ends lost 1 base at V and 4 bases at J; junction bases unmatched: 12. The CDR3 is CASSQVAVRGDRGETQYF. CDR3 nucleotides: TGCGCCAGCAGCCAAGTTGCGGTTCGGGGGGACAGGGGAGAGACCCAGTACTTC.

This clone was picked up a small number of times. V is TRBV9 and J is TRBJ2-1; 8 nucleotides match TRBD2. After removal of 0 bases from V and 8 bases from J, the junction contained 10 bases not matched to a gene. The CDR3 contains 16 residues. Germline loops: CDR1 SGDLS, CDR2 YYNGEE. Written as DNA, the CDR3 is TGTGCCAGCAGCGTAGAAACCGGGGGGGGTAAGGATGAGCAGTTCTTC. Amino acids: CASSVETGGGKDEQFF.

V gene TRBV11-2 combines with J gene TRBJ2-5, with D maybe TRBD2 (6 bases). CDR1 is SGHAT, CDR2 FQNNGV, per germline. The V gene lost 1 base and the J gene lost 5 bases, with 11 bases spanning the gap. The CDR3 has 14 residues. As DNA, the CDR3 is TGTGCCAGCAGCTTAGTAGCTAGCGCCGAGACCCAGTACTTC. Its protein product is CASSLVASAETQYF.

This clone was picked up a small number of times. CDR3 residues: CASSEIQASLNYGYTF. CDR3 nucleotide sequence: TGTGCCAGCAGTGAAATACAGGCCTCACTTAACTATGGCTACACCTTC. The V call is TRBV6-4, the J call TRBJ1-2; a weak D match, TRBD1 (5 bases). The germline V and J ends were trimmed by 3 bases and 1 base, with 15 bases remaining between them. CDR3 length: 16 residues. From germline, CDR1 is MRHNA and CDR2 SNTAGT.